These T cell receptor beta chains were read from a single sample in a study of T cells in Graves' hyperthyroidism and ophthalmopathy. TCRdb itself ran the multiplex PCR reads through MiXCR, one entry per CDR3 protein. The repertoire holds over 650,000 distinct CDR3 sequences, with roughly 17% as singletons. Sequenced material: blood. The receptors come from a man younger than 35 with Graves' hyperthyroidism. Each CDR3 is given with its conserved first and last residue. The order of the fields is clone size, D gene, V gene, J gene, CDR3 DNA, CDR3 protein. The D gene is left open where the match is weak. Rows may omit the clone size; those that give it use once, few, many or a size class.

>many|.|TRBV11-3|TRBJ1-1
TGTGCCAGCAGCGGCAGGGCCGAGAACACTGAAGCTTTCTTT
CASSGRAENTEAFF
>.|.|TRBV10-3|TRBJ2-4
TGTGCCATCAGCCCCGCCGGAAACATTCAGTACTTC
CAISPAGNIQYF
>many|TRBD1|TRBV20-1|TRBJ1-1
TGCAGCGCCACAGGGGGATCCATGAACACTGAAGCTTTCTTT
CSATGGSMNTEAFF
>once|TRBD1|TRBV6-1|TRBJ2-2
TGTGCCAGCATCAGACAGGGCTCAGCGGACACCGGGGAGCTGTTTTTT
CASIRQGSADTGELFF
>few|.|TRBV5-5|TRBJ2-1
TGTGCCAGCAGCGCCCGGGACTCCTACAATGAGCAGTTCTTC
CASSARDSYNEQFF
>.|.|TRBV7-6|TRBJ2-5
TGTGCCAGCAGCTTAGATTCGGCAGGACAAGAGACCCAGTACTTC
CASSLDSAGQETQYF
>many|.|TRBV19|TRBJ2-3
TGTGCCAGTAACGGCAGGCGGACAGATACGCAGTATTTT
CASNGRRTDTQYF
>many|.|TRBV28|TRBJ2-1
TGTGCCAGCAGGATAACCGGGGCCGGTGGGGAGCAGTTCTTC
CASRITGAGGEQFF
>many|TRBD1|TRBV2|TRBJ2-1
TGTGCCAGCAGTGAAGGACAGGGTAGCAATGAGCAGTTCTTC
CASSEGQGSNEQFF
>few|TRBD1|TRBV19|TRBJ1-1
TGTGCCAGTAGTATGACCGGGACAGGGGAATCAGCTTTCTTT
CASSMTGTGESAFF
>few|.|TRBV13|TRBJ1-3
TGTGCCAGCAGCGCCCGAATGGGCTCTGGAAACACCATATATTTT
CASSARMGSGNTIYF
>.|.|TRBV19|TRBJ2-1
TGTGCCAGTAGTATAGATCCGGCCACAGGAGGTGAGCAGTTCTTC
CASSIDPATGGEQFF
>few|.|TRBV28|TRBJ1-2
TGTGCCAGCAGCCCGATCCCAGGGCCCTATGGCTACACCTTC
CASSPIPGPYGYTF
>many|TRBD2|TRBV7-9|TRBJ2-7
TGTGCCAGCGGGACTAGCGGGAGGGCCTACGAGCAGTACTTC
CASGTSGRAYEQYF
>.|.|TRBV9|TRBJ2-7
TGTGCCAGCAGCGCCCCGGGGAAACCCTACGAGCAGTACTTC
CASSAPGKPYEQYF
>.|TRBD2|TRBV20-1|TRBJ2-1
TGCAGTGCTAGAGATTTCCGCGGGAGGGGGGACAATGAGCAGTTCTTC
CSARDFRGRGDNEQFF
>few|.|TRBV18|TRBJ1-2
TGTGCCAGCAGCCCCCGGACAGATGGCTACACCTTC
CASSPRTDGYTF
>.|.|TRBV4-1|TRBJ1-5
TGCGCCAGCAGCCAAGCTGGGGCGGGTAATCAGCCCCAGCATTTT
CASSQAGAGNQPQHF
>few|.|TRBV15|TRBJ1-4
TGTGCCACCAGCACAGGGGCCGCAACTAATGAAAAACTGTTTTTT
CATSTGAATNEKLFF
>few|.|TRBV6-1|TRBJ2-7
TGTGCCAGCAGTCCAGGGGTGGCCGAGCAGTACTTC
CASSPGVAEQYF
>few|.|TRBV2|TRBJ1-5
TGTGCCAGCAGGTCGGACCTGGGAGGGGATCAGCCCCAGCATTTT
CASRSDLGGDQPQHF
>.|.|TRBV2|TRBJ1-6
TGTGCCAGCAGGCATCCCTTAAACTCACCCCTCCACTTT
CASRHPLNSPLHF
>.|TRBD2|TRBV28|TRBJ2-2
TGTGCCAGCACCCCGAGGACTAGCGGGGCCGGGGAGCTGTTTTTT
CASTPRTSGAGELFF
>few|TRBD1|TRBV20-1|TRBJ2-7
TGCAGTGCTAGAAACCCCTCCGGGACAGGGAACGAGCAGTACTTC
CSARNPSGTGNEQYF
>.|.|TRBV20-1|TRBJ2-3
TGCAGTGCTAGGAGGGGTGGGGACACAGATACGCAGTATTTT
CSARRGGDTDTQYF
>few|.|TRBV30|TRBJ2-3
TGTGCCTTGGATGTGAGGAGAGGAGATACGCAGTATTTT
CALDVRRGDTQYF
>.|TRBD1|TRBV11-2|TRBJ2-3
TGTGCCAGCAGCCATACTACAGGGGCCCAAAAGCGCACGCAGTATTTT
CASSHTTGAQKRTQYF
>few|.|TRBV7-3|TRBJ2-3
TGTGCCAGCAGCTTAAGTGGGGCGGCCTCGACTTTCACAGATACGCAGTATTTT
CASSLSGAASTFTDTQYF
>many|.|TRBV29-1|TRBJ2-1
TGCAGCGTTGGCGGGGTTGAGCAGTTCTTC
CSVGGVEQFF
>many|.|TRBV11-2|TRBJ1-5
TGTGCCAGCAGCCAGTCCCTGTATAGCAATCAGCCCCAGCATTTT
CASSQSLYSNQPQHF
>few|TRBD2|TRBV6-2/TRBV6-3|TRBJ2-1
TGTGCCAGCAGTTACTCGGGGCGGGAGCTAGGGAATGAGCAGTTCTTC
CASSYSGRELGNEQFF
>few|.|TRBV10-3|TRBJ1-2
TGTGCCATCAGTGAGTCACAGGGACCCTATGGCTACACCTTC
CAISESQGPYGYTF
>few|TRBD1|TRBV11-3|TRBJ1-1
TGTGCCAGCAGCACGCGGGACAGGGTGAACACTGAAGCTTTCTTT
CASSTRDRVNTEAFF
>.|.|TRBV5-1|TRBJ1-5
TGCGCCAGCAGCTTGGCAGGACAGCGAAATCAGCCCCAGCATTTT
CASSLAGQRNQPQHF
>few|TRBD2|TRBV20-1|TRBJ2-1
TGCAGTGCTAGAGATCACGTAGCGGGAGTACGAGAGCAGTTCTTC
CSARDHVAGVREQFF
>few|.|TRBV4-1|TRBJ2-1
TGCGCCAGCAGCCAAGCACCCGGAGGCGGATACAATGAGCAGTTCTTC
CASSQAPGGGYNEQFF
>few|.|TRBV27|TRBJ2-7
TGTGCCAGCAGTCACGCAGGGGCGACCTACGAGCAGTACTTC
CASSHAGATYEQYF
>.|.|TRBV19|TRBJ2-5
TGTGCCAGTAGTGTACTGGGGGGAGAAGAGACCCAGTACTTC
CASSVLGGEETQYF
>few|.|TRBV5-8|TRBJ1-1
TGTGCCAGCAGCTTGTGGCAGGGTCAGATCTTT
CASSLWQGQIF
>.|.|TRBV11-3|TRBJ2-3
TGTGCCAGCAGCTTCTTAGGAACAGCTTCAGATACGCAGTATTTT
CASSFLGTASDTQYF
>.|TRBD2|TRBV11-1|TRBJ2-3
TGTGCCAGCAGCTTAGTTGGGGCGGGGGTTCAAGATACGCAGTATTTT
CASSLVGAGVQDTQYF
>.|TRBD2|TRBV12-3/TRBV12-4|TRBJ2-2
TGTGCCAGCAGTTTAGGTACTAGCGGCGGGGAGCTGTTTTTT
CASSLGTSGGELFF
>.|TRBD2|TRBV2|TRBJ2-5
TGTGCCAGCAGTGAAGAAGCGGGGGGGGAAGAGACCCAGTACTTC
CASSEEAGGEETQYF
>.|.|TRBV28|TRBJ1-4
TGTGCCAGCAGTTCGATCATCGGGGGAACTAATGAAAAACTGTTTTTT
CASSSIIGGTNEKLFF
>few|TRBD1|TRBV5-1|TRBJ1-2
TGCGCCAGCAGCCCAATGACAGGGGGCTATGGCTACACCTTC
CASSPMTGGYGYTF
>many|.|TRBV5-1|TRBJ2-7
TGCGCCAGCAGCATTGGACCCTACGAGCAGTACTTC
CASSIGPYEQYF